One TCR beta chain is described in this entry. The antigen is not known. The record originates from a study of T cell responses to AZD1222 COVID-19 vaccine. Findings and caveats of the study: Baseline seropositivity occurred in only a handful of AZD1222 recipients. Possibly, clonal diversity was underestimated; donors were largely white British and included more females. Two AZD1222 doses significantly raised spike-specific TCR breadth and depth over controls.

The germline V gene encodes CDR1 MGHDK and CDR2 SYGVNS. The CDR3 spans 15 residues. The germline V and J ends were trimmed by 4 bases and 6 bases, with 15 bases remaining between them. TCRdb keeps only in-frame clones here, not all; method: immunoSEQ multiplex PCR. Altogether 100,000 to 120,000 clones are present, approximately 88% being singletons, with the ten largest covering almost 6.5%. V and J are TRBV25-1 and TRBJ1-4; the D is unclear. This clonotype originated in an adult who received the AZD1222 COVID-19 vaccine. The input for sequencing was peripheral blood, taken 28 days after the second AZD1222 dose. In DNA form, the CDR3 reads TGTGCCAGCAGTGTAAGACGGCCGCCCGATGAAAAACTGTTTTTT. It yields the protein CASSVRRPPDEKLFF. The full variable domain, with the rest looked up from reference TRBV25-1 and TRBJ1-4, is EADIYQTPRYLVIGTGKKITLECSQTMGHDKMYWYQQDPGMELHLIHYSYGVNSTEKGDLSSESTVSRIRTEHFPLTLESARPSHTSQYLCASSVRRPPDEKLFFGSGTQLSVL.